One sample yielded the 11 T cell receptor beta chains listed below, sequenced in a study of T cell repertoires in cytomegalovirus infection. TCRdb called the reads again in MiXCR, with one record for every CDR3 protein. The top ten hold around 9.6% of the sample, which has approximately 500,000 distinct CDR3 sequences, 11% seen once. Input material: PBMCs. These receptors were obtained from a human donor in good health (CMV status not recorded). Some clones in this sample may be carry-over from other donors' samples.

The V call is TRBV6-5, the J call TRBJ1-1; D unresolved. The CDR3 is 15 amino acids. With 2 bases removed from V and 1 base from J, the gap between germline ends came to 11 bases. Germline-derived CDR1 and CDR2 are MNHEY and SVGAGI. In nucleotides, the CDR3 is TGTGCCAGCAGTTACGAGCGACACCCGAACACTGAAGCTTTCTTT. Its translation is CASSYERHPNTEAFF.

V usage is TRBV5-5 and J usage is TRBJ2-7; D is undetermined. CDR1 is SGHKS and CDR2 is YYEKEE in the germline V gene (reference sequence). The CDR3 totals 13 residues. V was cut by 0 bases and J by 7 bases, with 11 bases left in between. The CDR3 protein is CASSLDGNYEQYF. The CDR3 bases are TGTGCCAGCAGCTTGGATGGGAACTATGAGCAGTACTTC.

The chain links TRBV2 to TRBJ1-1; D uncertain. This CDR3 has 14 amino acids. Germline V gene data show CDR1 as SNHLY and CDR2 as FYNNEI. The CDR3 DNA follows: TGTGCGAGCCGACTAGAGGGTTTGAACACTGAAGCTTTCTTT. Amino acid sequence: CASRLEGLNTEAFF.

This clonotype was detected many times. J is TRBJ2-3 and V is TRBV20-1, with D possibly being TRBD1 or TRBD2 (6 bases each). Germline V gene sequence: CDR1 DFQATT, CDR2 SNEGSKA (reference sequence). This CDR3 is built from 13 residues. V lost 0 bases and J 4 bases, leaving 8 bases between the germline ends. CDR3 loop: CSAREEGADTQYF. The CDR3, as DNA: TGCAGTGCTAGAGAGGAGGGGGCAGATACGCAGTATTTT.

This clonotype was counted between two and nine times. The chain links TRBV6-6 to TRBJ2-1, with TRBD2 matching 9 bases. The V segment lost 6 bases and the J segment 7 bases; nucleotides outside the gene matches: 10. CDR1 is MNHNY and CDR2 is SVGAGI in the germline V gene (reference sequence). The CDR3 contains 15 residues. The CDR3 sequence: CASSPRGGRPNEQFF. In nucleotides, the CDR3 is TGTGCCAGCAGCCCGCGGGGGGGCCGGCCAAATGAGCAGTTCTTC.

This clonotype was observed at least ten times. This chain connects TRBV28 to TRBJ2-7, with unresolved D. The V and J ends lost 2 bases and 9 bases respectively, with 11 bases between them. The CDR3 consists of 12 residues. Germline V gene lookup returns CDR1 MDHEN and CDR2 SYDVKM. The DNA of the CDR3 is TGTGCCAGCAGTTTACCCCCGGTGGGGCAGTACTTC. Encoded protein: CASSLPPVGQYF.

This clonotype was picked up many times. The genes are TRBV5-4 and TRBJ2-7; 7 bases match TRBD1. Germline V gene data show CDR1 as SGHNT and CDR2 as YYREEE (reference sequence). The CDR3 contains 14 residues. V shed 5 bases, J shed 2 bases, and the junction held 7 bases outside the gene matches. The CDR3 region is CASSPGDSAYEQYF. The CDR3 nucleotides are TGTGCCAGCAGTCCTGGGGACAGCGCCTACGAGCAGTACTTC.

This clonotype was observed a few times. The J gene is TRBJ1-1, the V gene TRBV15, with 7 positions matching TRBD1. The V segment lost 1 base and the J segment 2 bases; nucleotides outside the gene matches: 4. Per germline, CDR1 LNHNV and CDR2 YYDKDF (reference sequence). The CDR3 spans 15 residues. The CDR3 sequence: CATSRARGLNTEAFF. For the CDR3, the DNA is TGTGCCACCAGCAGAGCGAGGGGGCTTAACACTGAAGCTTTCTTT.

This clonotype was seen at least ten times. The chain has TRBV7-2 and TRBJ2-5; 11 positions agree with TRBD1. Germline assignment: CDR1 SGHTA and CDR2 FQGNSA. The CDR3 covers 15 residues. Losses at the gene ends were 5 bases for V and 2 bases for J; bases not matched to a gene: 4. This chain's CDR3 is CASSRTGGRQETQYF. DNA of the CDR3: TGTGCCAGCAGCCGGACAGGGGGCCGGCAAGAGACCCAGTACTTC.

This clonotype appeared a few times. The genes are TRBV20-1 and TRBJ2-3; 7 nucleotides agree with TRBD2. The germline CDR1 and CDR2 sequences are DFQATT and SNEGSKA (reference sequence). The CDR3 is 14 residues long. The trim removed 2 bases at V and 3 bases at J, leaving 5 bases unmatched. CDR3 in amino acids: CSARISGGTDTQYF. Here the CDR3 DNA reads TGCAGTGCTAGAATCTCCGGGGGGACAGATACGCAGTATTTT.

The chain uses TRBV6-6 and TRBJ2-2; 8 positions agree with TRBD1. Unmatched junction bases numbered 9, after V lost 5 bases and J lost 1 base. Germline V lookup: CDR1 MNHNY, CDR2 SVGAGI (reference sequence). The CDR3 has 17 amino acids. The CDR3 DNA is TGTGCCAGCAGTCGATTTCCGACAGGGGAGAACACCGGGGAGCTGTTTTTT. Translating gives CASSRFPTGENTGELFF.